Below, 31 T cell receptor beta chains from the same sample are listed, as sequenced in a study of blood T cells in healthy people across ages. Together with a sample-barcoded 5' primer, a J-beta primer mix was included in a second PCR lasting about 6 to 11 cycles. TCRdb reanalysed the 5' RACE reads using MiXCR and keeps one entry per CDR3 protein. The sample carries 1.5 million to 2 million distinct CDR3 sequences, 28% recorded once. The sample comprised blood. These receptors were taken from a woman aged 30 to 39 in good health.

The chain uses TRBV20-1 and TRBJ2-3; D is ambiguous. Trimming removed 0 bases at V and 6 bases at J, with 10 bases between. The CDR3 contains 13 residues. Germline V lookup: CDR1 DFQATT, CDR2 SNEGSKA (reference sequence). The CDR3: CSARDPFRDTQYF. The CDR3 nucleotides are TGCAGTGCTAGAGATCCCTTTCGGGATACGCAGTATTTT.

This rearrangement joins TRBV12-3 or TRBV12-4 to TRBJ2-1; D not certain. The V end was cut by 6 bases, the J end by 12 bases, with 15 bases between. The CDR3 sequence is 12 residues long. CDR3 amino acids: CASSPSERGQFF. The DNA of the CDR3 is TGTGCCAGCAGCCCCTCTGAGCGTGGGCAGTTCTTC.

This clonotype came up many times. The V call is TRBV7-2, the J call TRBJ2-1; 12 positions agree with TRBD1. V trimming: 5 bases; J trimming: 10 bases; junction bases outside the gene matches: 9. There are 15 residues in the CDR3. Germline V lookup: CDR1 SGHTA, CDR2 FQGNSA. The CDR3 here is CASSLAGQGAGEQFF. Here the CDR3 DNA reads TGTGCCAGCAGCCTGGCGGGACAGGGGGCAGGGGAGCAGTTCTTC.

The V gene is TRBV18, the J gene TRBJ2-6, with TRBD1 matching over 7 bases. CDR3 size: 15 residues. The V and J ends lost 5 bases and 1 base, in that order; junction bases with no gene match: 2. CDR1 is KGHSH, CDR2 LQKENI, per germline. The CDR3 sequence: CASSRDRSGANVLTF. The DNA for the CDR3 is TGTGCCAGCTCAAGGGACAGATCTGGGGCCAACGTCCTGACTTTC.

V is TRBV5-1 and J is TRBJ1-5, with D tentatively TRBD1 (5 bases). Germline V gives CDR1 SGHRS, CDR2 YFSETQ. V shed 3 bases and J shed 7 bases, with 14 bases lying between them. CDR3 length: 14 residues. In nucleotides, the CDR3 is TGCGCCAGCAGCTCCGAGACAGACCTACAGCCCCAGCATTTT. Protein product: CASSSETDLQPQHF.

Remarks on this clonotype: This clone may be a read error of a much larger clone one base away. CDR3 in DNA: TGCGCCAGCAGTGAGGTGGGGGAGATGTACCACGAGCAGTACTTC. As protein: CASSEVGEMYHEQYF. The chain has TRBV10-2 and TRBJ2-7, with D tentatively TRBD1 or TRBD2 (5 bases each). The CDR3 runs to 15 residues. Trimming removed 2 bases from V and 5 bases from J, with 16 bases in between. Per germline, CDR1 WSHSY and CDR2 SAAADI.

The chain couples TRBV4-1 to TRBJ2-3; 9 nucleotides agree with TRBD1. J lost 4 bases, V lost 3 bases, and 11 bases had no gene match. Germline CDR1 MGHRA, CDR2 YSYEKL. The CDR3 sequence is 17 residues long. CDR3 region: CASSQSPGQGLADTQYF. For the CDR3, the DNA is TGCGCCAGCAGCCAGTCTCCGGGACAGGGTCTCGCAGATACGCAGTATTTT.

This clonotype was seen a handful of times. The gene calls are TRBV13 and TRBJ2-1; no clear D. The V gene's germline CDR1 is PRHDT and CDR2 FYEKMQ (reference sequence). The V and J ends lost 5 bases and 10 bases respectively, with 12 bases between them. The CDR3 totals 12 residues. The CDR3 DNA is TGTGCCAGCAGCCAATTGCGCGTGGAGCAGTTCTTC. It translates to CASSQLRVEQFF.

This rearrangement joins TRBV30 to TRBJ1-1; D uncertain. Germline V lookup: CDR1 GTSNPN, CDR2 SVGIG (reference sequence). The CDR3 has 16 amino acids. Trimming pared 2 bases from V and 1 base from J, leaving 17 bases between. CDR3 amino acids: CAWSPIGRQRNTEAFF. The CDR3 nucleotides are TGTGCCTGGAGTCCGATTGGGAGGCAGAGGAACACTGAAGCTTTCTTT.

This sequence joins TRBV29-1 and TRBJ1-2; 8 bases match TRBD1. Germline assignment: CDR1 SQVTM and CDR2 ANQGSEA. The CDR3 has 15 residues. Trimming cost V 2 bases and J 0 bases; bases outside gene matches: 5. This CDR3 reads CSVERDRTTNYGYTF. The CDR3 DNA is TGCAGCGTTGAAAGGGACAGGACCACTAACTATGGCTACACCTTC.

This clonotype was detected only a few times. Relative to the germline gene, one junction end is altered; a read error may explain this. The chain couples TRBV5-5 to TRBJ1-2, with D hard to call. Germline loops: CDR1 SGHKS, CDR2 YYEKEE (reference sequence). CDR3 length equals 15 residues. The CDR3 here is CAGSFGIGNDYGYTF. In DNA form, the CDR3 reads TGTGCCGGCAGCTTCGGCATCGGGAACGACTATGGCTACACCTTC.

In its sample, this clonotype was seen many times. V usage is TRBV7-2 and J usage is TRBJ2-5, with D tentatively TRBD1 (5 bases). V lost 5 bases, J lost 0 bases, and 13 bases lay in between. Germline CDR1 and CDR2: SGHTA and FQGNSA. This CDR3 region has 15 residues. DNA for the CDR3: TGTGCCAGCAGCCCACGGACACCGTACCAAGAGACCCAGTACTTC. It translates to CASSPRTPYQETQYF.

This clonotype was observed at least ten times. This chain joins TRBV28 and TRBJ2-5; D call uncertain. Germline CDR1 MDHEN, CDR2 SYDVKM. Trimming pared 6 bases from V and 7 bases from J, leaving 18 bases between. The CDR3 totals 14 residues. The CDR3 DNA sequence: TGTGCCAGCAGCCCTCCGGGCACCGACCCGACCCAGTACTTC. Translating gives CASSPPGTDPTQYF.

This clonotype has only a few counts. V gene TRBV20-1 combines with J gene TRBJ2-1; 12 bases align to TRBD2. V lost 4 bases, J lost 1 base, and 5 bases stayed unmatched. There are 16 residues in the CDR3. Germline V gene sequence: CDR1 DFQATT, CDR2 SNEGSKA (reference sequence). CDR3 nucleotides: TGCAGTGCTAATTCACTAGCGGGGGGTTCCTACAATGAGCAGTTCTTC. Translated: CSANSLAGGSYNEQFF.

This clonotype was picked up a small number of times. Here the CDR3 reads CASSQGVRELSYEQYF. The CDR3 DNA follows: TGTGCCAGCAGCCAAGGGGTCAGGGAACTTTCCTACGAGCAGTACTTC. The chain is built from TRBV3-1 and TRBJ2-7, with a tentative D call TRBD1 (5 bases). The CDR3 spans 16 residues. V lost 1 base and J lost 1, with 14 bases in between. Germline values: CDR1 LGHDT, CDR2 YNNKEL (reference sequence).

A few counts support this clonotype. The chain couples TRBV20-1 to TRBJ2-7, with 8 bases aligning to TRBD1. Germline V CDR1 and CDR2: DFQATT, SNEGSKA (reference sequence). J gave up 2 bases and V 1 base, and 4 bases lay outside the gene matches. There are 14 residues in the CDR3. The CDR3 sequence is CSARVRDRPYEQYF. As DNA, the CDR3 is TGCAGTGCTAGAGTCCGGGACAGGCCCTACGAGCAGTACTTC.

This clonotype occurred once. The chain recombines TRBV6-1 with TRBJ1-6; 7 bases line up with TRBD1. Germline CDR1 and CDR2: MNHNS and SASEGT. The CDR3 runs to 13 residues. CDR3 nucleotides: TGTGCTGCAACCCGACAGGGAGGTTCACCCCTCCACTTT. Its translation: CAATRQGGSPLHF.

There are a few counts of this clonotype. The rearrangement joins TRBV9 to TRBJ2-1; D is undetermined. CDR1 SGDLS and CDR2 YYNGEE come from the germline V gene. V was shortened by 4 bases and J by 1 base, with 12 bases between the two germline ends. The CDR3 extends over 15 amino acids. The CDR3 DNA reads TGTGCCAGCAGCAAAACCTTAGGTTCCTACAATGAGCAGTTCTTC. Translating gives CASSKTLGSYNEQFF.

This clonotype has just a few counts. A read error is possible here, since a much larger clone lies one base away. The chain is built from TRBV10-3 and TRBJ2-1, with TRBD1 matching over 8 bases. The V gene end was trimmed by 9 bases and the J gene end by 5 bases; junction bases not matched to a gene: 3. Germline assignment: CDR1 ENHRY and CDR2 SYGVKD. The CDR3 is 12 residues long. The CDR3 spells CAIRTGNNEQFF. The CDR3 DNA is TGTGCCATTAGGACAGGGAACAATGAGCAGTTCTTC.

This clonotype was found many times. CDR3 region: CAISEDGLAGDEQYF. Here the CDR3 DNA reads TGTGCCATCAGTGAGGACGGACTAGCGGGAGACGAGCAGTACTTC. V is TRBV10-3 and J is TRBJ2-7; 13 nucleotides line up with TRBD2. Germline V gene data show CDR1 as ENHRY and CDR2 as SYGVKD. V shed 2 bases, J shed 5 bases, and the junction held 3 bases outside the gene matches. The CDR3 has 15 residues.

This chain joins TRBV27 and TRBJ2-1; TRBD1 matches at 11 bases. Germline V gene lookup returns CDR1 MNHEY and CDR2 SMNVEV (reference sequence). CDR3 length: 14 amino acids. V lost 7 bases and J lost 9; bases outside the gene matches: 8. The CDR3 region has the DNA TGTGCCAGCATCCGGGACAGGGGGTTTACTGAGCAGTTCTTC. Its translation: CASIRDRGFTEQFF.

This rearrangement joins TRBV6-4 to TRBJ1-5, with D hard to call. CDR1 MRHNA and CDR2 SNTAGT come from the germline V gene. V was shortened by 5 bases and J by 6 bases, with 11 bases between the two germline ends. This CDR3 spans 13 amino acids. The CDR3 nucleotides are TGTGCCAGCAGTCGGCTGGGCGGTCAGCCCCAGCATTTT. Translation: CASSRLGGQPQHF.

The genes are TRBV5-8 and TRBJ2-7, with D perhaps given as TRBD1 or TRBD2 (6 bases each). The CDR3 runs 15 residues. V gave up 4 bases and J gave up 2 bases, with 16 bases separating them. Germline V gene lookup returns CDR1 SGHTS and CDR2 YDEGEE. The CDR3 sequence: CASSQEGGKAYEQYF. The CDR3 DNA sequence: TGTGCCAGCAGCCAGGAGGGGGGAAAGGCCTACGAGCAGTACTTC.

The genes are TRBV5-1 and TRBJ2-1; D uncertain. Germline V gene data show CDR1 as SGHRS and CDR2 as YFSETQ. V lost 0 bases and J lost 0, with 10 bases in between. The CDR3 spans 16 residues. CDR3 amino acids: CASSLDAASSYNEQFF. DNA for the CDR3: TGCGCCAGCAGCTTGGACGCGGCGTCCTCCTACAATGAGCAGTTCTTC.

This clonotype occurred a few times. Since a much larger clone is just one base distant, this may be a read error. The chain uses TRBV20-1 and TRBJ2-7, with TRBD1 identical over 7 bases. This CDR3 is built from 13 residues. Per the germline V gene, CDR1 is DFQATT and CDR2 is SNEGSKA (reference sequence). Trimming removed 6 bases from V and 4 bases from J; junction bases left unmatched: 9. Here the CDR3 reads CSAVDRVWYEQYF. DNA for the CDR3: TGCAGTGCAGTAGACAGGGTTTGGTACGAGCAGTACTTC.

The rearrangement links TRBV29-1 to TRBJ1-1, with 7 bases aligning to TRBD1. The CDR3 is made up of 14 amino acids. Germline loops: CDR1 SQVTM, CDR2 ANQGSEA. After removal of 7 bases from V and 4 bases from J, the junction contained 12 bases not matched to a gene. Here the CDR3 DNA reads TGCAGCGCCCAGACAGGGAATAGTGGCACTGAAGCTTTCTTT. It encodes CSAQTGNSGTEAFF.

This clonotype was counted a few times. The junction departs from germline at one end; a sequencing error may be responsible. The V gene is TRBV20-1, the J gene TRBJ2-7; D unresolved. The CDR3 consists of 11 residues. Germline assignment: CDR1 DFQATT and CDR2 SNEGSKA (reference sequence). CDR3 in DNA: TGCAGGGCTAGAGTAGACTACGAGCAGTACTTC. Its translation is CRARVDYEQYF.

V is TRBV7-6 and J is TRBJ2-7; tentatively, D is TRBD2 (6 bases). This CDR3 is built from 16 residues. Trimming took off 5 bases at V and 7 bases at J, with 24 bases between the two ends. CDR1 and CDR2 (germline): SGHVS, FNYEAQ. This CDR3 reads CASSTRAASAYNEQYF. The CDR3 nucleotides read TGTGCCAGCAGCACTAGGGCGGCTAGCGCCTACAATGAGCAGTACTTC.

This clonotype was picked up many times. J is TRBJ2-3 and V is TRBV20-1; 8 bases match TRBD1. CDR1 is DFQATT, CDR2 SNEGSKA, per germline (reference sequence). Trimming at V came to 3 bases and at J to 1 base, leaving 3 bases not matched to a gene. The CDR3 extends over 14 amino acids. For the CDR3, the DNA is TGCAGTGCTAGTTTGACAGGGGGCACAGATACGCAGTATTTT. This encodes CSASLTGGTDTQYF.

The table lists this clonotype with many counts. The chain uses TRBV14 and TRBJ2-6; no definite D call. From germline, CDR1 is SGHDN and CDR2 FVKESK. CDR3 size: 13 residues. Trimming took 6 bases from V and 0 from J, leaving 3 bases between them. CDR3 sequence (DNA): TGTGCCAGCAGACGCTCTGGGGCCAACGTCCTGACTTTC. As protein: CASRRSGANVLTF.

This clonotype was counted ten times or more. The gene calls are TRBV7-2 and TRBJ2-7; D call uncertain. Germline CDR1 and CDR2: SGHTA and FQGNSA. Trimming stripped 5 bases from V and 2 bases from J, with 10 bases between. The CDR3 loop spans 13 amino acids. The CDR3 DNA is TGTGCCAGCAGCCAGTCAAGCGCCTACGAGCAGTACTTC. It yields the protein CASSQSSAYEQYF.